The subject of this entry is one TCR beta chain. In the authors' workflow: Reference gene primer amplification gave estimated nucleated cell counts. This table comes from immunoSEQ multiplex PCR, and its TCRdb copy is limited to in-frame clones, with some not included. The D gene and trimming were derived from the DNA, and the V and J assignments and clone size from that table. The sample has about 70,000 clones, around 79% seen once; the top ten hold about 40%. The sample is drawn from a study of blood T cell repertoires in COVID-19. Study in general: The United States, Italy and Spain were the sources of the acute and convalescent COVID-19 samples. The analysed material was cDNA or gDNA that came from T cells, B-cell-depleted T cells, or PBMCs.

The CDR3 has 13 residues. Germline V lookup: CDR1 SGHNT, CDR2 YYREEE (reference sequence). Germline trimming cut 4 bases from V and 4 bases from J; bases unmatched to any gene: 4. The genes are TRBV5-4 and TRBJ1-2; 7 nucleotides line up with TRBD1. Sequenced material: peripheral blood. This sequence was found in a woman aged 70-85 years with acute or convalescent COVID-19. CDR3 DNA: TGTGCCAGCAGCGACCCAGGGGGCTATGGCTACACCTTC. The encoded protein is CASSDPGGYGYTF.